These 21 T cell receptor beta chains came from one sample sequenced in a study of CD8+ T cells in alopecia areata. Extracted RNA was reverse transcribed into cDNA, the sequencing template. Data came from immunoSEQ multiplex PCR; TCRdb stores just in-frame clones and leaves some out. The repertoire holds about 23,000 clones, with 52% as singletons. Material: NKG2D-high CD8+ T cells sorted from blood. All receptors come from a human donor with alopecia areata.

This clone was seen a few times. The chain links TRBV7-9 to TRBJ1-1; a possible D gene is TRBD1 (5 bases). Trimming left V 6 bases short and J 1 base short, with 9 bases between. The CDR3 length is 13 residues. CDR1 and CDR2 (germline): SEHNR, FQNEAQ (reference sequence). CDR3 nucleotides: TGTGCCAGCAGTCGAGGGGAGAACACTGAAGCTTTCTTT. Translated, it gives CASSRGENTEAFF.

The J gene is TRBJ2-1, the V gene TRBV4-1; D uncertain. The germline V gene has CDR1 MGHRA and CDR2 YSYEKL. V lost 1 base and J 4 bases, leaving 14 bases between the germline ends. The CDR3 is 16 amino acids. The CDR3 coding sequence is TGCGCCAGCAGCCAAGTCTACTCGAAGAGTTACAATGAGCAGTTCTTC. It specifies CASSQVYSKSYNEQFF.

The chain is built from TRBV15 and TRBJ2-3, with D possibly TRBD1 on 5 matching bases. Trimming removed 8 bases from V and 0 bases from J, with 12 bases in between. There are 14 residues in the CDR3. CDR1 and CDR2 (germline): LNHNV, YYDKDF (reference sequence). CDR3 sequence (DNA): TGTGCCACCGGGGCGGACCACAGCACAGATACGCAGTATTTT. Its protein is CATGADHSTDTQYF.

This clone was seen once. The chain uses TRBV7-2 and TRBJ2-7; D is undetermined. The CDR3 covers 12 residues. The V and J ends lost 5 bases and 0 bases respectively, with 5 bases between them. The V gene's germline CDR1 is SGHTA and CDR2 FQGNSA. CDR3 sequence reads: CASSLYSYEQYF. CDR3 nucleotides: TGTGCCAGCAGCCTTTACTCCTACGAGCAGTACTTC.

V and J are TRBV7-8 and TRBJ2-3; 9 nucleotides agree with TRBD1. V trimming: 1 base; J trimming: 5 bases; junction bases outside the gene matches: 7. The CDR3 covers 16 residues. Germline loops: CDR1 SGHVS, CDR2 FQNEAQ. CDR3 residues: CASSLEGQGMQDTQYF. The DNA for the CDR3 is TGTGCCAGCAGCTTAGAGGGACAGGGCATGCAAGATACGCAGTATTTT. The full variable domain, rest sourced from reference TRBV7-8 and TRBJ2-3, is GAGVSQSPRYKVAKRGQDVALRCDPISGHVSLFWYQQALGQGPEFLTYFQNEAQLDKSGLPSDRFFAERPEGSVSTLKIQRTQQEDSAVYLCASSLEGQGMQDTQYFGPGTRLTVL.

The chain employs TRBV11-1 and TRBJ2-5; 7 bases are shared with TRBD1. The germline V gene encodes CDR1 SGHAT and CDR2 FQDESV (reference sequence). CDR3 length: 16 residues. After removal of 2 bases from V and 4 bases from J, the junction contained 10 bases not matched to a gene. The CDR3: CASSLWVQGTGETQYF. The CDR3, as DNA: TGTGCCAGCAGCTTATGGGTACAGGGGACCGGAGAGACCCAGTACTTC.

J is TRBJ2-1 and V is TRBV13; D might be TRBD2 (5 bases). Trimming cost V 4 bases and J 9 bases, with 10 bases left between them. The germline gives CDR1 PRHDT, CDR2 FYEKMQ (reference sequence). The CDR3 has 12 amino acids. CDR3 in DNA: TGTGCCAGCAGCTCCGAAGGGAGTGAGCAGTTCTTC. Encoded protein: CASSSEGSEQFF.

This sequence joins TRBV27 and TRBJ1-5; no firm D call. The V end was cut by 1 base, the J end by 7 bases, with 8 bases between. The CDR3 totals 13 residues. CDR1 and CDR2 from the germline V gene are MNHEY and SMNVEV (reference sequence). Here the CDR3 reads CASSLYGSQPQHF. The CDR3 bases are TGTGCCAGCAGTTTATACGGTTCGCAGCCCCAGCATTTT.

The chain is built from TRBV7-9 and TRBJ2-4; TRBD2 aligns across 7 bases. V shed 0 bases and J 0 bases; nucleotides not matched to a gene: 2. The germline V gene has CDR1 SEHNR and CDR2 FQNEAQ (reference sequence). The CDR3 runs 16 residues. The CDR3: CASSLAGGLAKNIQYF. As DNA, the CDR3 is TGTGCCAGCAGCTTAGCGGGAGGGCTAGCCAAAAACATTCAGTACTTC.

The chain recombines TRBV27 with TRBJ1-2; 8 bases are shared with TRBD1. J gave up 7 bases and V 6 bases, and 13 bases lay outside the gene matches. Germline V gene lookup returns CDR1 MNHEY and CDR2 SMNVEV (reference sequence). This CDR3 region has 15 residues. CDR3: CASSPAKTGARGYTF. CDR3 coding DNA: TGTGCCAGCAGCCCCGCTAAGACAGGGGCCCGTGGCTACACCTTC.

Comment on this clone: Other DNA sequences in the same sample also yield this CDR3. The CDR3 coding sequence is TGTGCCAGCGGAGGGCCTGAAGCTTTCTTT. Its protein product is CASGGPEAFF. The V gene is TRBV9, the J gene TRBJ1-1; unclear D gene. Germline values: CDR1 SGDLS, CDR2 YYNGEE. The CDR3 is 10 amino acids. Trimming cost V 7 bases and J 6 bases, with 7 bases left between them.

This clone was detected a few times. The chain joins TRBV13 to TRBJ1-2; D unclear. This CDR3 is built from 14 residues. Germline-derived CDR1 and CDR2 are PRHDT and FYEKMQ (reference sequence). The ends were cut back, 2 bases at V and 4 bases at J, with 11 bases in the middle. The CDR3 DNA follows: TGTGCCAGCAGCTTAATTGGGGTTGGCTATGGCTACACCTTC. This encodes CASSLIGVGYGYTF.

The chain has TRBV6-6 and TRBJ2-7; TRBD2 matches 14 bases. Germline V gene lookup returns CDR1 MNHNY and CDR2 SVGAGI (reference sequence). With 6 bases clipped from V and 6 bases from J, the junction kept 7 bases outside the gene matches. This CDR3 contains 15 residues. The CDR3 protein is CASRMGLAGEGEQYF. As DNA, the CDR3 is TGTGCCAGCAGGATGGGACTAGCGGGAGAAGGCGAGCAGTACTTC.

The chain carries TRBV7-9 and TRBJ2-7; no definite D call. Germline V gives CDR1 SEHNR, CDR2 FQNEAQ (reference sequence). Trimming shortened V by 5 bases and J by 4 bases, and 15 bases separated the two germline ends. The CDR3 runs 14 residues. CDR3 amino acids: CASSLFGKPYEQYF. The CDR3 DNA is TGTGCCAGCAGCCTCTTTGGGAAGCCTTACGAGCAGTACTTC.

The chain employs TRBV27 and TRBJ2-1; D gene unclear. CDR3 size: 13 residues. CDR1 is MNHEY and CDR2 is SMNVEV in the germline V gene (reference sequence). V lost 3 bases to trimming and J lost 9 bases, with 12 bases between them. CDR3 protein: CASSFGTNAEQFF. CDR3 bases: TGTGCCAGCAGTTTTGGTACGAATGCTGAGCAGTTCTTC.

This chain joins TRBV13 and TRBJ1-4; 9 bases align to TRBD1. The V gene's germline CDR1 is PRHDT and CDR2 FYEKMQ (reference sequence). The CDR3 sequence is 16 residues long. With V trimmed by 3 bases and J by 5 bases, 7 bases remained unmatched. The CDR3 reads CASSLGTGNKNEKLFF. The CDR3 DNA sequence: TGTGCCAGCAGCTTGGGGACAGGGAATAAAAATGAAAAACTGTTTTTT.

This clone was seen just once. The chain has TRBV28 and TRBJ2-7; D call uncertain. The CDR3 extends over 14 amino acids. The germline V gene encodes CDR1 MDHEN and CDR2 SYDVKM. V dropped 3 bases and J dropped 5 bases, with 14 bases sitting between them. The CDR3 loop reads CASSFGRLPNEQYF. DNA for the CDR3: TGTGCCAGCAGTTTCGGACGTCTTCCCAACGAGCAGTACTTC.

The chain carries TRBV27 and TRBJ2-7, with 10 nucleotides matching TRBD2. Germline V gives CDR1 MNHEY, CDR2 SMNVEV (reference sequence). V was pared by 3 bases and J by 3 bases, with 2 bases of the junction left unmatched. The CDR3 is 14 amino acids. The CDR3 region is CASSFLAGDYEQYF. CDR3 sequence (DNA): TGTGCCAGCAGTTTTCTAGCGGGAGACTACGAGCAGTACTTC.

Only a few counts were recorded for this clone. The V call is TRBV7-8, the J call TRBJ1-4; D not certain. Between the trimmed V and J ends, which lost 1 base and 0 bases, there was a span of 9 bases. The CDR3 runs to 16 residues. Germline loops: CDR1 SGHVS, CDR2 FQNEAQ. CDR3 sequence (DNA): TGTGCCAGCAGCTTAGACGGGTTGACAACTAATGAAAAACTGTTTTTT. Its protein is CASSLDGLTTNEKLFF.

This clone was counted a single time. The chain joins TRBV5-1 to TRBJ2-1; D unclear. The CDR3 extends over 12 amino acids. V was pared by 4 bases and J by 6 bases, with 8 bases between. Germline assignment: CDR1 SGHRS and CDR2 YFSETQ. CDR3 sequence: CASSLGPNEQFF. The CDR3 DNA is TGCGCCAGCAGCCTAGGTCCCAATGAGCAGTTCTTC.

This clone has only a few counts. This chain links TRBV9 with TRBJ2-7; D is undetermined. Trimming took off 4 bases at V and 0 bases at J, with 5 bases between the two ends. Germline CDR1 and CDR2: SGDLS and YYNGEE. The CDR3 is made up of 12 amino acids. The CDR3 protein is CASSSDSYEQYF. The CDR3 nucleotides read TGTGCCAGCAGCAGCGACTCCTACGAGCAGTACTTC. The variable domain in full, with the rest retrieved from reference TRBV9 and TRBJ2-7, is DSGVTQTPKHLITATGQRVTLRCSPRSGDLSVYWYQQSLDQGLQFLIQYYNGEERAKGNILERFSAQQFPDLHSELNLSSLELGDSALYFCASSSDSYEQYFGPGTRLTVT.